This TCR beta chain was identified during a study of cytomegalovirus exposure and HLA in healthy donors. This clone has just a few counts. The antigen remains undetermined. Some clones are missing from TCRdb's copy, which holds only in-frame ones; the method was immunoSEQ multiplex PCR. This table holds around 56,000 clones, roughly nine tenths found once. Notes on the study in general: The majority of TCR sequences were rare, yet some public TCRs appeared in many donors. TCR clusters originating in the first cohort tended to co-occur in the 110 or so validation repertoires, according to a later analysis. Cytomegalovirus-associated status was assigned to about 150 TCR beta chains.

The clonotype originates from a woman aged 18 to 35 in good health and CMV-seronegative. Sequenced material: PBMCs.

The CDR3 loop reads CASSLDSIRHF. The CDR3, as DNA: TGTGCCAGTAGCCTGGACAGTATTAGGCATTTT. The J gene is TRBJ1-5, the V gene TRBV19; tentatively, D is TRBD1 (6 bases). Between the trimmed V and J ends, which lost 6 bases and 15 bases, there was a span of 15 bases. The CDR3 is made up of 11 amino acids. CDR1 LNHDA and CDR2 SQIVND come from the germline V gene (reference sequence).